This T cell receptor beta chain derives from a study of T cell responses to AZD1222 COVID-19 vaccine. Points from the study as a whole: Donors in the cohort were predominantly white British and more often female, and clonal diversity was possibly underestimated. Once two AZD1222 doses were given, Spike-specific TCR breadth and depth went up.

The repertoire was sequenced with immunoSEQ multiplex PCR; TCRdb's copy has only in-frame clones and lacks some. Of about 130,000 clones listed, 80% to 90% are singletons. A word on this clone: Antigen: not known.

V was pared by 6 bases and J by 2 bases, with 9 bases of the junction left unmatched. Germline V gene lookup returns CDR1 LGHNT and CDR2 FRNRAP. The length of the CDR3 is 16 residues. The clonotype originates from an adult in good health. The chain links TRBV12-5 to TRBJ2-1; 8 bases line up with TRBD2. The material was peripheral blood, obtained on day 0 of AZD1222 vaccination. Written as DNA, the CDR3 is TGTGCTAGTGGAGCCAGCGGGGGCCACCCCTACAATGAGCAGTTCTTC. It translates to CASGASGGHPYNEQFF.